The clone carrying this T cell receptor beta chain was seen once. Antigen specificity is unknown. The CDR3 consists of 13 residues. Unmatched junction bases numbered 5, after V lost 6 bases and J lost 10 bases. Germline V gives CDR1 SQVTM, CDR2 ANQGSEA. This entry is derived from a study of T cell responses to AZD1222 COVID-19 vaccine. Here immunoSEQ multiplex PCR was the method, and the copy in TCRdb shows in-frame clones only, minus some. The sample lists 120,000 or so clones, about 89% occurring once. Study results and limitations: Donors in the cohort were predominantly white British and more often female, and clonal diversity was possibly underestimated. Targeting of unmutated variant regions was reportedly seen in nearly half of spike-specific TCRs. Seropositive at baseline were only a handful of AZD1222 recipients. Dominant CD4 TCR responses targeted spike regions 160-218 and 743-854.

This clonotype was sampled from an adult in good health. This chain links TRBV29-1 with TRBJ2-1, with 14 bases lining up with TRBD2. The input for sequencing was peripheral blood, taken on day 0 of AZD1222 vaccination. Written as DNA, the CDR3 is TGCAGCGTCCCGGGACTAGCGGGAGCGGAGCAGTTCTTC. The encoded protein is CSVPGLAGAEQFF.